This entry lists 25 T cell receptor beta chains sequenced from one sample in a study of cytomegalovirus exposure and HLA in healthy donors. PCR employed 60 Vbeta and 13 Jbeta primers. The assay was immunoSEQ multiplex PCR, and TCRdb's table has in-frame clones only and misses some. This sample carries more than 130,000 clones, more than 75% of them seen once, and the ten largest clones take approximately 5.1%. The sample was PBMCs. These receptors all come from a male donor in good health and CMV-seronegative.

This sequence joins TRBV5-6 and TRBJ2-3; TRBD2 matches at 7 bases. J lost 6 bases, V lost 3 bases, and 13 bases had no gene match. The germline V gene encodes CDR1 SGHDT and CDR2 YYEEEE. CDR3 size: 16 residues. The CDR3 is CASSSARWRELDTQYF. The CDR3 DNA sequence: TGTGCCAGCAGCTCCGCGAGGTGGCGGGAGTTGGATACGCAGTATTTT.

The chain recombines TRBV27 with TRBJ1-1; unclear D gene. The CDR3 sequence is 14 residues long. V shed 6 bases and J shed 1 base, with 12 bases lying between them. Germline CDR1 and CDR2: MNHEY and SMNVEV (reference sequence). CDR3 DNA: TGTGCCAGCAGCCCCACGACAAGGAACACTGAAGCTTTCTTT. This translates into CASSPTTRNTEAFF.

This clone was counted once. This chain connects TRBV5-5 to TRBJ1-2, with D perhaps TRBD1 (5 bases). The V end lost 0 bases, the J end lost 4 bases, and 13 bases lay between the germline ends. This CDR3 is 15 amino acids long. CDR1 and CDR2 from the germline V gene are SGHKS and YYEKEE (reference sequence). DNA of the CDR3: TGTGCCAGCAGCTTGGATTGGGCAGGGTTCTATGGCTACACCTTC. Its translation: CASSLDWAGFYGYTF. Complete variable domain (other parts from reference TRBV5-5 and TRBJ1-2): DAGVTQSPTHLIKTRGQQVTLRCSPISGHKSVSWYQQVLGQGPQFIFQYYEKEERGRGNFPDRFSARQFPNYSSELNVNALLLGDSALYLCASSLDWAGFYGYTFGSGTRLTVV.

The chain carries TRBV30 and TRBJ1-4; TRBD1 aligns across 7 bases. Germline V gene sequence: CDR1 GTSNPN, CDR2 SVGIG (reference sequence). The V segment lost 3 bases and the J segment 8 bases; nucleotides outside the gene matches: 15. CDR3 length: 16 residues. The CDR3 nucleotides are TGTGCCTGGAGCACCGGACAGAGCCAGGGGGAAGAAAAACTGTTTTTT. This sequence encodes CAWSTGQSQGEEKLFF. Looking up the rest from reference TRBV30 and TRBJ1-4 gives the full variable domain: SQTIHQWPATLVQPVGSPLSLECTVEGTSNPNLYWYRQAAGRGLQLLFYSVGIGQISSEVPQNLSASRPQDRQFILSSKKLLLSDSGFYLCAWSTGQSQGEEKLFFGSGTQLSVL.

This clone appeared a few times. The rearrangement joins TRBV5-1 to TRBJ2-3; D is unclear. Trimming pared 6 bases from V and 2 bases from J, leaving 19 bases between. CDR3 length: 16 residues. Germline CDR1 and CDR2: SGHRS and YFSETQ. The CDR3 here is CASTRGPARITDTQYF. The CDR3 DNA is TGCGCCAGCACCCGAGGCCCGGCCCGGATCACAGATACGCAGTATTTT.

This chain uses TRBV27 with TRBJ2-1; the match to TRBD2 covers 13 bases. Germline lookup yields CDR1 MNHEY and CDR2 SMNVEV (reference sequence). After removal of 5 bases from V and 8 bases from J, the junction contained 6 bases not matched to a gene. The CDR3 has 15 amino acids. The CDR3 DNA is TGTGCCAGCAGTACGACTAGCGGGGGGATAGATGAGCAGTTCTTC. This translates into CASSTTSGGIDEQFF.

This clone was observed a few times. CDR3 in amino acids: CASSLQGVRTEAFF. The CDR3, as DNA: TGTGCCAGCAGCCTACAGGGGGTAAGAACTGAAGCTTTCTTT. V usage is TRBV5-4 and J usage is TRBJ1-1; 8 bases are shared with TRBD1. V dropped 4 bases and J dropped 5; count of bases not matched to a gene: 7. Germline-derived CDR1 and CDR2 are SGHNT and YYREEE (reference sequence). The CDR3 is 14 amino acids.

This clone was counted a few times. V and J are TRBV6-1 and TRBJ2-5; 9 nucleotides line up with TRBD2. The CDR3 runs 15 residues. V lost 1 base to trimming and J lost 7 bases; unmatched junction nucleotides: 7. Germline-derived CDR1 and CDR2 are MNHNS and SASEGT. CDR3 in DNA: TGTGCCAGCAGTGAAGAGGCTAGCGGGGTTGGGACCCAGTACTTC. As protein: CASSEEASGVGTQYF.

There are a few counts of this clone. This chain joins TRBV5-1 and TRBJ2-1; maybe TRBD1 (5 bases). The V end lost 2 bases, the J end lost 6 bases, and 9 bases lay between the germline ends. The CDR3 has 13 residues. Germline CDR1 reads SGHRS; CDR2 reads YFSETQ. Here the CDR3 reads CASSLGQGNEQFF. In DNA form, the CDR3 reads TGCGCCAGCAGCTTAGGCCAGGGCAATGAGCAGTTCTTC.

This sequence joins TRBV27 and TRBJ2-1, with D possibly matching TRBD1 (5 bases). The CDR3 consists of 15 residues. Germline V lookup: CDR1 MNHEY, CDR2 SMNVEV (reference sequence). V was shortened by 1 base and J by 8 bases, with 15 bases between the two germline ends. This CDR3 is CASSLLGQGGHEQFF. CDR3 DNA: TGTGCCAGCAGTTTATTAGGCCAGGGTGGCCATGAGCAGTTCTTC.

This sequence joins TRBV5-4 and TRBJ2-2; 9 nucleotides match TRBD2. The CDR3 sequence is 17 residues long. In germline, CDR1 is SGHNT, CDR2 YYREEE (reference sequence). The ends lost 0 bases at V and 6 bases at J; junction bases unmatched: 9. The chain's CDR3 is CASSLGPSGVMSGELFF. The CDR3 DNA reads as TGTGCCAGCAGCTTGGGACCTAGCGGGGTTATGTCCGGGGAGCTGTTTTTT.

V gene TRBV9 combines with J gene TRBJ1-4, with a tentative D call TRBD1 (6 bases). The germline V and J ends were trimmed by 4 bases and 7 bases, with 17 bases remaining between them. The germline V gene has CDR1 SGDLS and CDR2 YYNGEE. This CDR3 comprises 15 residues. For the CDR3, the DNA is TGTGCCAGCAGCACTCAAGGGGGGGCTGCTGAAAAACTGTTTTTT. Its translation: CASSTQGGAAEKLFF.

Worth noting for this clone: An end of the junction differs from the germline gene, which may be a read error. The J gene is TRBJ2-7, the V gene TRBV2; 9 positions agree with TRBD1. Germline lookup yields CDR1 SNHLY and CDR2 FYNNEI. This CDR3 comprises 12 residues. DNA of the CDR3: TGTGCCAGCAGCGCCTCCGGACAGGGGCTTCACTTC. This codes for CASSASGQGLHF. The variable domain in full, with the rest retrieved from reference TRBV2 and TRBJ2-7, is EPEVTQTPSHQVTQMGQEVILRCVPISNHLYFYWYRQILGQKVEFLVSFYNNEISEKSEIFDDQFSVERPDGSNFTLKIRSTKLEDSAMYFCASSASGQGLHFGPGTRLTVT.

The CDR3 DNA sequence: TGCGCCAGCAGCCAAGGTGGAGCAGCGGGTGAAAACACCGGGGAGCTGTTTTTT. Translating gives CASSQGGAAGENTGELFF. The V gene is TRBV4-1, the J gene TRBJ2-2; maybe TRBD2 (6 bases). Germline lookup yields CDR1 MGHRA and CDR2 YSYEKL. V lost 1 base, J lost 2 bases, and 17 bases lay in between. This CDR3 has 18 residues.

This chain joins TRBV5-4 and TRBJ2-5; TRBD2 matches at 12 bases. V shed 4 bases, J shed 5 bases, and the junction held 9 bases outside the gene matches. CDR3 length equals 16 residues. The germline CDR1 and CDR2 sequences are SGHNT and YYREEE (reference sequence). CDR3 in DNA: TGTGCCAGCAGCGGAGGACTAGCGGGGCGGGGGGAGACCCAGTACTTC. Translation: CASSGGLAGRGETQYF.

This clone was detected only a few times. The chain combines TRBV5-1 with TRBJ2-6; the D gene is possibly TRBD1 (5 bases). Trimming left V 4 bases short and J 0 bases short, with 8 bases between. The germline V gene has CDR1 SGHRS and CDR2 YFSETQ. This CDR3 is 15 amino acids long. The CDR3 region has the DNA TGCGCCAGCAGCGACAGTGTCTCTGGGGCCAACGTCCTGACTTTC. Its protein is CASSDSVSGANVLTF.

The chain uses TRBV28 and TRBJ2-7, with D uncertain. CDR1 and CDR2 (germline): MDHEN, SYDVKM. CDR3 length: 14 residues. Between the trimmed V and J ends, which lost 7 bases and 1 base, there was a span of 14 bases. This chain's CDR3 is CASTRQSKSYEQYF. CDR3 nucleotides: TGTGCCAGCACGCGGCAGAGTAAATCCTACGAGCAGTACTTC.

The chain employs TRBV10-3 and TRBJ2-7; 8 bases line up with TRBD1. From germline, CDR1 is ENHRY and CDR2 SYGVKD. V was pared by 7 bases and J by 7 bases, with 9 bases of the junction left unmatched. CDR3 length equals 13 residues. CDR3 bases: TGTGCCATCACCGCCGGACAGGGTGAAGAGCAGTACTTC. Protein: CAITAGQGEEQYF.

This clone has a handful of counts. CDR3 in DNA: TGTGCCAGCAGCCCCCCCGGGGGGGGTCCAACCGGGGAGCTGTTTTTT. It codes for CASSPPGGGPTGELFF. J is TRBJ2-2 and V is TRBV25-1; 8 bases line up with TRBD2. V was clipped by 6 bases and J by 5 bases; unmatched bases: 11. Per germline, CDR1 MGHDK and CDR2 SYGVNS. The CDR3 has 16 amino acids.

V usage is TRBV19 and J usage is TRBJ2-7; no definite D call. This CDR3 has 13 amino acids. Trimming took off 2 bases at V and 1 base at J, with 6 bases between the two ends. CDR1 LNHDA and CDR2 SQIVND come from the germline V gene (reference sequence). The CDR3 protein is CASSISESYEQYF. CDR3 sequence (DNA): TGTGCCAGTAGTATATCCGAGTCCTACGAGCAGTACTTC.

The V gene is TRBV2, the J gene TRBJ2-7; tentative D call: TRBD1 (5 bases). V was trimmed by 11 bases and J by 7 bases, leaving 24 bases between them. Germline assignment: CDR1 SNHLY and CDR2 FYNNEI. The CDR3 is made up of 14 amino acids. CDR3 sequence (DNA): TGTGCCGGAAGACCCCGCTGGCAGGGCAGTGAGCAGTACTTC. It encodes CAGRPRWQGSEQYF.

This clone turned up a few times. This chain uses TRBV12-2 with TRBJ2-7; the D call TRBD1 from the table was never checked on the DNA. TRBV12-2 has pseudogene status. This CDR3 is built from 14 residues. CDR3 sequence: CASRLGDTDYEQYF. Here the CDR3 DNA reads TGTGCAAGTCGCTTAGGGGACACTGACTACGAGCAGTACTTC.

In regard to this clone: The conserved final phenylalanine or tryptophan is absent from the CDR3, which likely points to a read error. This sequence joins TRBV7-2 and TRBJ1-1; no firm D call. Germline V gene lookup returns CDR1 SGHTA and CDR2 FQGNSA. V was clipped by 3 bases and J by 7 bases, with 12 bases between them. The CDR3 runs to 13 residues. The CDR3 DNA follows: TGTGCCAGCAGCTTGTTTAAGGAGGGTGAAGCTTTCCTT. It encodes CASSLFKEGEAFL.

The chain uses TRBV9 and TRBJ1-4; the D is unclear. The CDR3 is 14 residues long. Per germline, CDR1 SGDLS and CDR2 YYNGEE. The germline V and J ends were trimmed by 3 bases and 1 base, with 7 bases remaining between them. The CDR3 DNA sequence: TGTGCCAGCAGCGCGCCAGAAACTAATGAAAAACTGTTTTTT. Its protein is CASSAPETNEKLFF.

Only a few counts were recorded for this clone. The chain uses TRBV10-3 and TRBJ1-6, with a tentative D call TRBD1 (5 bases). The CDR3 covers 15 residues. V was shortened by 3 bases and J by 10 bases, with 16 bases between the two germline ends. From germline, CDR1 is ENHRY and CDR2 SYGVKD. The CDR3 sequence: CAISEEDTRQSPLHF. The CDR3 nucleotides read TGTGCCATCAGTGAAGAGGACACCCGCCAATCACCCCTCCACTTT.